Listed below are T cell receptor beta chains from one sample, sequenced in a study of T cells after yellow fever vaccination. Via MiXCR, TCRdb re-called the 5' RACE reads, giving one row per CDR3 protein. This table holds 450,000 to 600,000 distinct CDR3 sequences, about 17% found once. This material consisted of PBMCs, taken 4 to 6 days after the first yellow fever vaccination. The receptors shown here come from a man younger than 35 who received the YFV17D yellow fever vaccine. Each CDR3 is given with its conserved first and last residue. A D gene is named only where the DNA matches it firmly. Clone size is stated in some rows and not others, as once, few, many or a class when expanded.

v_gene	j_gene	abundance	d_gene	CDR3aa	CDR3nt
TRBV7-2	TRBJ2-5	few	-	CASSLQASQETQYF	TGTGCCAGCAGCCTCCAGGCGTCCCAAGAGACCCAGTACTTC
TRBV12-3/TRBV12-4	TRBJ2-1	-	-	CASSFPVQEQFF	TGTGCCAGCAGTTTCCCGGTGCAGGAGCAGTTCTTC
TRBV9	TRBJ2-1	-	-	CASSVGQEPSYNEQFF	TGTGCCAGCAGCGTGGGCCAAGAACCCTCCTACAATGAGCAGTTCTTC
TRBV5-1	TRBJ2-7	few	-	CASSLATGTQYEQYF	TGCGCCAGCAGCTTGGCTACCGGGACACAATACGAGCAGTACTTC
TRBV25-1	TRBJ2-2	few	TRBD1	CASSERTGTGELFF	TGTGCCAGCAGTGAAAGGACAGGGACCGGGGAGCTGTTTTTT
TRBV19	TRBJ2-7	-	-	CASSGGAGAYEQYF	TGTGCCAGTAGTGGTGGGGCAGGGGCCTACGAGCAGTACTTC
TRBV3-1	TRBJ2-1	-	TRBD2	CASSRLAGSEQFF	TGTGCCAGCAGCCGGTTAGCGGGGAGTGAGCAGTTCTTC
TRBV7-2	TRBJ1-6	few	-	CASSLSGPHNSPLHF	TGTGCCAGCAGCTTATCGGGGCCTCATAATTCACCCCTCCACTTT
TRBV12-3/TRBV12-4	TRBJ2-1	-	TRBD1	CASSRPGQGHNEQFF	TGTGCCAGCAGCCGTCCGGGACAGGGCCACAATGAGCAGTTCTTC
TRBV27	TRBJ2-1	few	TRBD1	CASSLFGQVGYNEQFF	TGTGCCAGCAGTTTATTTGGACAGGTGGGATACAATGAGCAGTTCTTC
TRBV5-6	TRBJ1-5	-	-	CASSLYAREGLGQPQHF	TGTGCCAGCAGCTTGTACGCCCGGGAGGGATTAGGCCAGCCCCAGCATTTT
TRBV4-3	TRBJ1-5	-	-	CASSQDLRESQPQHF	TGCGCCAGCAGCCAAGATCTGAGGGAGAGTCAGCCCCAGCATTTT
TRBV2	TRBJ2-7	-	-	CASSVGLETYEQYF	TGTGCCAGCAGTGTAGGACTGGAAACCTACGAGCAGTACTTC
TRBV4-3	TRBJ1-1	-	-	CASSQRQAGNTEAFF	TGCGCCAGCAGCCAGCGACAGGCAGGGAACACTGAAGCTTTCTTT
TRBV5-1	TRBJ2-7	-	TRBD1	CASSATGVYEQYF	TGCGCCAGCAGCGCCACAGGGGTCTACGAGCAGTACTTC
TRBV4-1	TRBJ2-7	-	-	CASSQSLSAEQYF	TGCGCCAGCAGCCAGAGCCTAAGCGCTGAGCAGTACTTC
TRBV7-2	TRBJ1-1	-	TRBD1	CASSSPNRGGGEAFF	TGTGCCAGCAGCTCCCCTAACAGGGGAGGGGGTGAAGCTTTCTTT
TRBV18	TRBJ2-1	-	-	CASSPPRVGSYNEQFF	TGTGCCAGCTCACCACCGAGGGTAGGCTCCTACAATGAGCAGTTCTTC
TRBV12-3/TRBV12-4	TRBJ2-7	-	-	CASSRGTYEQYF	TGTGCCAGCAGTCGAGGAACCTACGAGCAGTACTTC
TRBV4-1	TRBJ1-5	-	-	CASSQEVLRGNGQPQHF	TGCGCCAGCAGCCAAGAGGTGTTGCGGGGGAATGGGCAGCCCCAGCATTTT
TRBV6-5	TRBJ2-4	-	-	CASSYSSELAKNIQYF	TGTGCCAGCAGTTACTCGTCGGAATTAGCCAAAAACATTCAGTACTTC
TRBV18	TRBJ2-7	few	-	CASSPPGTVSYEQYF	TGTGCCAGCTCACCACCGGGAACGGTTTCCTACGAGCAGTACTTC
TRBV12-3/TRBV12-4	TRBJ2-7	-	-	CASSLGGSRGDYEQYF	TGTGCCAGCAGTTTAGGGGGCTCTCGGGGCGATTACGAGCAGTACTTC
TRBV29-1	TRBJ2-5	few	-	CSGAYQETQYF	TGCAGCGGGGCGTACCAAGAGACCCAGTACTTC
TRBV28	TRBJ1-1	-	-	CASSNAGKPFF	TGTGCCAGCAGTAACGCAGGGAAACCTTTCTTT
TRBV20-1	TRBJ1-2	few	-	CSAVRGVGYGYTF	TGCAGTGCTGTCCGGGGGGTTGGATATGGCTACACCTTC
TRBV5-1	TRBJ1-1	few	-	CASSFQGHTEAFF	TGCGCCAGCAGCTTCCAGGGGCACACTGAAGCTTTCTTT
TRBV5-1	TRBJ2-7	many	-	CASSPMKDTYEQYF	TGCGCCAGCAGCCCCATGAAAGATACCTACGAGCAGTACTTC
TRBV5-5	TRBJ1-1	-	-	CARGPGLPGGTEAFF	TGTGCCAGGGGCCCTGGGCTCCCGGGTGGCACTGAAGCTTTCTTT
TRBV18	TRBJ2-1	-	-	CASSPLRGYNEQFF	TGTGCTAGCTCACCACTCCGGGGGTACAATGAGCAGTTCTTC
TRBV11-2	TRBJ2-3	few	-	CASSLGATPQYF	TGTGCCAGCAGCTTAGGGGCCACCCCGCAGTATTTT
TRBV5-1	TRBJ1-2	few	-	CASSLEQTFGPNYGYTF	TGCGCCAGCAGCTTGGAGCAGACCTTCGGGCCTAACTATGGCTACACCTTC
TRBV2	TRBJ2-7	-	-	CASSPNRPTYEQYF	TGTGCCAGCAGTCCGAACAGGCCCACCTACGAGCAGTACTTC
TRBV6-5	TRBJ1-3	few	-	CASSYSSPGSRSGNTIYF	TGTGCCAGCAGTTACTCCTCCCCAGGGAGCCGCTCTGGAAACACCATATATTTT
TRBV4-3	TRBJ2-5	few	TRBD2	CASSFSASGGGSETQYF	TGCGCCAGCAGCTTTTCGGCGAGCGGGGGTGGCTCGGAGACCCAGTACTTC
TRBV5-1	TRBJ2-1	-	TRBD2	CASSLGGGPFNNEQFF	TGCGCCAGCAGCTTAGGCGGGGGTCCTTTTAACAATGAGCAGTTCTTC
TRBV5-1	TRBJ2-1	few	TRBD2	CASSLLGTIYNEQFF	TGCGCCAGCAGCTTATTAGGGACTATCTACAATGAGCAGTTCTTC
TRBV19	TRBJ2-3	-	-	CAGRSSSAADTQYF	TGTGCCGGTAGATCCAGCTCGGCGGCAGATACGCAGTATTTT
TRBV28	TRBJ2-1	many	TRBD2	CASSSLAGGFYNEQFF	TGTGCCAGCAGTTCACTGGCGGGGGGCTTCTACAATGAGCAGTTCTTC
TRBV7-3	TRBJ2-3	few	-	CASSLENTQYF	TGTGCCAGCAGCTTGGAGAATACGCAGTATTTT
TRBV30	TRBJ2-3	-	TRBD2	CAWSIVAGLDTQYF	TGTGCCTGGAGCATAGTAGCGGGGTTAGATACGCAGTATTTT
TRBV29-1	TRBJ2-3	-	-	CSVRHEGTDTQYF	TGCAGCGTCAGACACGAAGGCACAGATACGCAGTATTTT
TRBV7-9	TRBJ1-1	few	-	CASGGGSTEAFF	TGTGCCAGCGGCGGGGGTAGCACTGAAGCTTTCTTT
TRBV4-1	TRBJ2-3	-	-	CASSRHPGKATDTQYF	TGCGCCAGCAGCCGGCACCCAGGGAAAGCCACAGATACGCAGTATTTT
TRBV12-3/TRBV12-4	TRBJ1-4	few	-	CASSRGNGHLFF	TGTGCCAGCAGCCGGGGGAACGGGCATCTGTTTTTT
TRBV5-1	TRBJ2-7	-	TRBD2	CASSLSFEGSDLAGVPYEQYF	TGCGCCAGCAGCTTGTCTTTCGAGGGCTCGGATCTAGCGGGGGTTCCCTACGAGCAGTACTTC
TRBV5-6	TRBJ1-2	few	-	CASSLRSAGYTF	TGTGCCAGCAGCTTGCGGTCCGCGGGCTACACCTTC
TRBV7-9	TRBJ1-2	-	-	CASSLTRAGPNYGYTF	TGTGCCAGCAGCTTAACGAGGGCAGGGCCTAACTATGGCTACACCTTC
TRBV12-5	TRBJ2-7	few	TRBD1	CASGLVGTGGSVGEQYF	TGTGCTAGTGGTTTGGTGGGGACAGGGGGGTCCGTTGGCGAGCAGTACTTC
TRBV6-1	TRBJ1-3	-	-	CASSAWTGAGNTIYF	TGTGCCAGCAGTGCTTGGACCGGGGCTGGAAACACCATATATTTT
TRBV7-9	TRBJ1-1	-	-	CAGSESIWGGTEAFF	TGTGCCGGGTCGGAATCCATATGGGGGGGCACTGAAGCTTTCTTT
TRBV5-1	TRBJ2-1	many	-	CASSLWGPGNEQFF	TGCGCCAGCAGCTTGTGGGGGCCAGGAAATGAGCAGTTCTTC
TRBV4-1	TRBJ2-3	many	TRBD1	CASSQTGDTQYF	TGCGCCAGCAGCCAGACAGGGGATACGCAGTATTTT